These 23 T cell receptor beta chains came from one sample sequenced in a study of cytotoxic CD8 clonotypes in ibrutinib-treated CLL. The repertoire was sequenced with immunoSEQ multiplex PCR; TCRdb's copy has only in-frame clones and lacks some. Here the sample spans roughly 130,000 clones, 75% to 85% being singletons. The input for sequencing was PBMCs, taken after 12 months of ibrutinib treatment. The receptors stem from a human donor with chronic lymphocytic leukemia.

The J gene is TRBJ2-1, the V gene TRBV27, with 8 bases aligning to TRBD2. V lost 2 bases and J lost 7; bases outside the gene matches: 7. The germline V gene has CDR1 MNHEY and CDR2 SMNVEV (reference sequence). This CDR3 has 15 residues. This CDR3 is CASSLTAGVGNEQFF. The CDR3 nucleotides are TGTGCCAGCAGTTTAACAGCGGGAGTGGGAAATGAGCAGTTCTTC.

This rearrangement joins TRBV11-2 to TRBJ1-2; D gene unclear. The CDR3 consists of 14 residues. Trimming took off 0 bases at V and 7 bases at J, with 12 bases between the two ends. Germline V gene sequence: CDR1 SGHAT, CDR2 FQNNGV. CDR3 protein: CASSLDSSVRGYTF. The CDR3 DNA is TGTGCCAGCAGCTTAGATTCGTCAGTACGTGGCTACACCTTC.

This chain uses TRBV30 with TRBJ1-5; D possibly corresponds to TRBD1 (6 bases). V was trimmed by 0 bases and J by 3 bases, leaving 9 bases between them. This CDR3 has 14 residues. Germline assignment: CDR1 GTSNPN and CDR2 SVGIG (reference sequence). For the CDR3, the DNA is TGTGCCTGGAGTGTCACAGGGAACAATCAGCCCCAGCATTTT. Translated: CAWSVTGNNQPQHF.

The CDR3 loop reads CASSKEVAGYNEQFF. In DNA, the CDR3 is TGTGCCAGCAGCAAAGAGGTAGCGGGATACAATGAGCAGTTCTTC. The V call is TRBV7-6, the J call TRBJ2-1, with 8 bases that match TRBD2. The germline V gene encodes CDR1 SGHVS and CDR2 FNYEAQ. J gave up 4 bases and V 5 bases, and 7 bases lay outside the gene matches. This CDR3 region has 15 residues.

The J gene is TRBJ2-7, the V gene TRBV4-1, with D unresolved. The V end was cut by 3 bases, the J end by 1 base, with 10 bases between. The CDR3 covers 14 residues. The germline V gene encodes CDR1 MGHRA and CDR2 YSYEKL. The CDR3 spells CASSHPGTSYEQYF. The CDR3 DNA reads TGCGCCAGCAGCCACCCAGGTACTTCCTACGAGCAGTACTTC.

This chain joins TRBV7-2 and TRBJ2-2; 7 bases agree with TRBD2. Germline V lookup: CDR1 SGHTA, CDR2 FQGNSA. The junction had 7 bases not matched to a gene; V was cut back by 7 bases and J by 5 bases. The CDR3 covers 14 residues. The CDR3 region is CASTQGRGTGELFF. CDR3 sequence (DNA): TGTGCCAGCACTCAAGGGAGGGGTACCGGGGAGCTGTTTTTT.

This clone was picked up a small number of times. The rearrangement links TRBV7-2 to TRBJ1-2; 7 bases agree with TRBD1. Germline V gives CDR1 SGHTA, CDR2 FQGNSA. This CDR3 has 14 residues. Unmatched junction bases numbered 7, after V lost 5 bases and J lost 4 bases. CDR3 nucleotide sequence: TGTGCCAGCAGCCCACAGGGGTTTGGCTATGGCTACACCTTC. Translating gives CASSPQGFGYGYTF.

This chain joins TRBV6-5 and TRBJ1-3; D gene unclear. Germline V CDR1 and CDR2: MNHEY, SVGAGI. Trimming took 2 bases from V and 3 from J, leaving 14 bases between them. The CDR3 consists of 16 residues. The CDR3 DNA reads as TGTGCCAGCAGTTACGGGCGAGGGTTCTTTGGAAACACCATATATTTT. Encoded protein: CASSYGRGFFGNTIYF.

V and J are TRBV6-1 and TRBJ2-5; 7 bases line up with TRBD2. Trimming cost V 7 bases and J 5 bases; bases outside gene matches: 10. Germline V gives CDR1 MNHNS, CDR2 SASEGT. This CDR3 has 14 amino acids. The CDR3 loop is CASTVPTAGETQYF. The CDR3 coding sequence is TGTGCCAGCACGGTTCCAACAGCGGGGGAGACCCAGTACTTC.

J is TRBJ2-3 and V is TRBV5-1; D is unresolved. The germline V gene has CDR1 SGHRS and CDR2 YFSETQ. The length of the CDR3 is 19 residues. Trimming stripped 0 bases from V and 0 bases from J, with 20 bases between. The CDR3 coding sequence is TGCGCCAGCAGCTTGGAAAGAGTTGGTTACCTTACTAGCACAGATACGCAGTATTTT. Its protein product is CASSLERVGYLTSTDTQYF.

The chain is built from TRBV7-9 and TRBJ1-2; D gene ambiguous. Germline CDR1 SEHNR, CDR2 FQNEAQ (reference sequence). The CDR3 sequence is 14 residues long. Trimming took off 5 bases at V and 6 bases at J, with 16 bases between the two ends. CDR3 DNA sequence: TGTGCCAGCAGCCCCTCAAGTTATGATGATGGCTACACCTTC. Encoded protein: CASSPSSYDDGYTF.

In DNA form, the CDR3 reads TGTGCCAGCAGCTTAGATTATCGAGGGAGCTCCTACGAGCAGTACTTC. Protein sequence: CASSLDYRGSSYEQYF. The chain recombines TRBV11-2 with TRBJ2-7; a weak D match, TRBD2 (5 bases). V lost 0 bases and J lost 0, with 12 bases in between. The CDR3 runs to 16 residues. Germline V gene sequence: CDR1 SGHAT, CDR2 FQNNGV. The full variable domain, with the rest looked up from reference TRBV11-2 and TRBJ2-7, is EAGVAQSPRYKIIEKRQSVAFWCNPISGHATLYWYQQILGQGPKLLIQFQNNGVVDDSQLPKDRFSAERLKGVDSTLKIQPAKLEDSAVYLCASSLDYRGSSYEQYFGPGTRLTVT.

V is TRBV30 and J is TRBJ1-5; 9 bases map to TRBD1. Germline CDR1 is GTSNPN and CDR2 is SVGIG (reference sequence). V was pared by 5 bases and J by 5 bases, with 4 bases of the junction left unmatched. The CDR3 runs 13 residues. CDR3 nucleotide sequence: TGTGCCTGGGGGGGACAGGGTGATCAGCCCCAGCATTTT. The encoded protein is CAWGGQGDQPQHF.

The rearrangement joins TRBV11-2 to TRBJ2-7, with unresolved D. Germline CDR1 and CDR2: SGHAT and FQNNGV. V was pared by 1 base and J by 4 bases, with 17 bases between. The CDR3 has 16 amino acids. In DNA form, the CDR3 reads TGTGCCAGCAGCTTAGCGGTTGGTGCCCTGAAGTACGAGCAGTACTTC. Translated: CASSLAVGALKYEQYF.

The chain employs TRBV18 and TRBJ1-2, with TRBD1 as a possible D gene (6 bases). Germline CDR1 KGHSH, CDR2 LQKENI. This CDR3 has 17 amino acids. The V end was cut by 5 bases, the J end by 2 bases, with 21 bases between. The CDR3: CASSSFLNRVTNYGYTF. The CDR3 nucleotides are TGTGCCAGCTCATCTTTCCTAAACAGGGTGACAAACTATGGCTACACCTTC. The complete variable domain, with remaining parts taken from reference TRBV18 and TRBJ1-2, reads NAGVMQNPRHLVRRRGQEARLRCSPMKGHSHVYWYRQLPEEGLKFMVYLQKENIIDESGMPKERFSAEFPKEGPSILRIQQVVRGDSAAYFCASSSFLNRVTNYGYTFGSGTRLTVV.

In its sample, this clone was seen once. The CDR3 DNA reads TGCAGTGCCAGACTCCTCAATGAGCAGTTCTTC. Its protein is CSARLLNEQFF. The chain couples TRBV20-1 to TRBJ2-1; D is undetermined. Germline CDR1 DFQATT, CDR2 SNEGSKA (reference sequence). This CDR3 contains 11 residues. The germline V and J ends were trimmed by 6 bases and 6 bases, with 9 bases remaining between them.

The chain is built from TRBV28 and TRBJ2-7; the D call may be TRBD1 or TRBD2 (6 bases each). V was trimmed by 6 bases and J by 4 bases, leaving 16 bases between them. CDR1 is MDHEN and CDR2 is SYDVKM in the germline V gene. This CDR3 spans 14 amino acids. The CDR3 region has the DNA TGTGCCAGCAGCACTACAGGGACTCTATACGAGCAGTACTTC. Its protein is CASSTTGTLYEQYF.

The rearrangement links TRBV9 to TRBJ2-1; 8 positions match TRBD1. The V segment lost 3 bases and the J segment 5 bases; nucleotides outside the gene matches: 10. This CDR3 comprises 16 residues. Germline V gives CDR1 SGDLS, CDR2 YYNGEE. CDR3 bases: TGTGCCAGCAGCGCTTCCGGGACAGGTATAAACAATGAGCAGTTCTTC. Its translation: CASSASGTGINNEQFF.

This clone is a singleton in its sample. The rearrangement uses TRBV7-2 and TRBJ1-2, with D unclear. Germline V CDR1 and CDR2: SGHTA, FQGNSA. Trimming removed 1 base from V and 5 bases from J, with 11 bases in between. CDR3 length: 14 amino acids. The CDR3 nucleotides read TGTGCCAGCAGCTTAGAATTAGGCATTTATGGCTACACCTTC. This encodes CASSLELGIYGYTF.

The rearrangement uses TRBV10-3 and TRBJ1-1; 10 bases line up with TRBD1. The CDR3 runs 14 residues. Unmatched junction bases numbered 4, after V lost 6 bases and J lost 3 bases. The germline V gene has CDR1 ENHRY and CDR2 SYGVKD. The CDR3 here is CAIRKDRGDTEAFF. DNA of the CDR3: TGTGCCATCAGAAAGGACAGGGGGGACACTGAAGCTTTCTTT.

The sample holds one count of this clone. CDR3 in amino acids: CASSLGGSLTGELFF. CDR3 bases: TGTGCCAGCAGCTTAGGGGGGAGCCTCACCGGGGAGCTGTTTTTT. The chain carries TRBV7-2 and TRBJ2-2; D may match TRBD1 or TRBD2 (5 bases each). This CDR3 comprises 15 residues. V was cut by 1 base and J by 4 bases, with 10 bases left in between. Germline CDR1 and CDR2: SGHTA and FQGNSA. Full variable domain (remainder filled in from reference TRBV7-2 and TRBJ2-2): GAGVSQSPSNKVTEKGKDVELRCDPISGHTALYWYRQSLGQGLEFLIYFQGNSAPDKSGLPSDRFSAERTGGSVSTLTIQRTQQEDSAVYLCASSLGGSLTGELFFGEGSRLTVL.

The chain combines TRBV5-4 with TRBJ1-5; D unclear. With 1 base removed from V and 4 bases from J, the gap between germline ends came to 9 bases. Germline V gene sequence: CDR1 SGHNT, CDR2 YYREEE (reference sequence). This CDR3 is built from 14 residues. The DNA of the CDR3 is TGTGCCAGCAGCTTGTGGCAGTCTAATCAGCCCCAGCATTTT. Translating it yields CASSLWQSNQPQHF.

The V call is TRBV2, the J call TRBJ1-5; TRBD1 aligns across 7 bases. Unmatched junction bases numbered 3, after V lost 6 bases and J lost 7 bases. Germline V lookup: CDR1 SNHLY, CDR2 FYNNEI. The length of the CDR3 is 12 residues. CDR3 DNA: TGTGCCAGCAGCGACAGGGAGCAGCCCCAGCATTTT. Protein sequence: CASSDREQPQHF.